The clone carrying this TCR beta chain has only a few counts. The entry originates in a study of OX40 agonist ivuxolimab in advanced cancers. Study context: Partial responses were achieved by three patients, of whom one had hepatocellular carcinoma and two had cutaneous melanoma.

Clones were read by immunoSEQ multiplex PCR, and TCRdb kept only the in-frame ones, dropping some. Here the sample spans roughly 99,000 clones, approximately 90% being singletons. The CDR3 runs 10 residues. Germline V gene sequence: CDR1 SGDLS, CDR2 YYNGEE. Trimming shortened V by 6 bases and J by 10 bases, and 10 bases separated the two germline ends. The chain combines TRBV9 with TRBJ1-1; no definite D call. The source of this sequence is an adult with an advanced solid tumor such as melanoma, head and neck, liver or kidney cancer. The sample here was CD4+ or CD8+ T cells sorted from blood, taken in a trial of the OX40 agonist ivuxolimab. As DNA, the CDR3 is TGTGCCAGCACCCGATTTGGAGCTTTCTTT. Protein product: CASTRFGAFF.